This TCR beta chain originates from a study of blood T cell repertoires in COVID-19. Remarks on this clone: The junction differs from germline at one of its ends, possibly a read error.

The CDR3 is 15 residues long. Germline V gene sequence: CDR1 MGHRA, CDR2 YSYEKL. Using immunoSEQ multiplex PCR, the repertoire was profiled, and TCRdb retains in-frame clones only, with some absent. The sample yields tens of thousands of clones, about 86% seen once. The chain links TRBV4-1 to TRBJ2-1; the D gene is possibly TRBD2 (5 bases). The receptor comes from a human donor in a cohort sampled during active COVID-19. The source material was peripheral blood. CDR3 nucleotide sequence: TGCGCCAGCAGCCAAGGGAGGAATAACTACGATGAGCAGTTCTTC. Protein: CASSQGRNNYDEQFF.